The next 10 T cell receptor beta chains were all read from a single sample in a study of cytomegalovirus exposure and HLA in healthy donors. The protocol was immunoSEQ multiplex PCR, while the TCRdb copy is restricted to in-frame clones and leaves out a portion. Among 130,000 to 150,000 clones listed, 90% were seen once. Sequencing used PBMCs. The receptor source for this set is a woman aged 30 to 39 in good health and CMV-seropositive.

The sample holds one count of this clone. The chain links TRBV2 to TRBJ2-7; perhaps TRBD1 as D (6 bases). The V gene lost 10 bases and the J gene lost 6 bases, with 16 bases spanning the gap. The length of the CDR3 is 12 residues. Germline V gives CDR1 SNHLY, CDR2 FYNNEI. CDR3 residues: CATKSTGPEQYF. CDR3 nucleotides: TGTGCCACCAAAAGTACAGGGCCCGAGCAGTACTTC.

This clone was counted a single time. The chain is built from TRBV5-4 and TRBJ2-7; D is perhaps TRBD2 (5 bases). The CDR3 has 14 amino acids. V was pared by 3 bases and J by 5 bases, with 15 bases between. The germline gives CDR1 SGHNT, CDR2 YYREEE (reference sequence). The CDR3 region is CASSSTTRRDEQYF. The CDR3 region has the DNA TGTGCCAGCAGCTCGACTACCCGGAGAGACGAGCAGTACTTC. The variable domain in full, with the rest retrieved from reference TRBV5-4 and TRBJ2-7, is ETGVTQSPTHLIKTRGQQVTLRCSSQSGHNTVSWYQQALGQGPQFIFQYYREEENGRGNFPPRFSGLQFPNYSSELNVNALELDDSALYLCASSSTTRRDEQYFGPGTRLTVT.

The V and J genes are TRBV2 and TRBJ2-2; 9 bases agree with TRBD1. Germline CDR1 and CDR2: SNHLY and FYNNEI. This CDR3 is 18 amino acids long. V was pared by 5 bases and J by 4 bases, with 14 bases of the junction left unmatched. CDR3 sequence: CASSFAWTGDVSTGELFF. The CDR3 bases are TGTGCCAGCAGTTTTGCTTGGACAGGGGACGTCTCCACCGGGGAGCTGTTTTTT.

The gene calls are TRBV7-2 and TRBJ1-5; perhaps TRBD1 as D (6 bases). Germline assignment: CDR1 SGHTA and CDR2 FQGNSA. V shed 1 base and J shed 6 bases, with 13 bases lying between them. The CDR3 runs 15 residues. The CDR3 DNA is TGTGCCAGCAGCTTAGGGGACACAGGGATTCAGCCCCAGCATTTT. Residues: CASSLGDTGIQPQHF. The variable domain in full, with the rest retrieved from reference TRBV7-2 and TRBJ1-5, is GAGVSQSPSNKVTEKGKDVELRCDPISGHTALYWYRQSLGQGLEFLIYFQGNSAPDKSGLPSDRFSAERTGGSVSTLTIQRTQQEDSAVYLCASSLGDTGIQPQHFGDGTRLSIL.

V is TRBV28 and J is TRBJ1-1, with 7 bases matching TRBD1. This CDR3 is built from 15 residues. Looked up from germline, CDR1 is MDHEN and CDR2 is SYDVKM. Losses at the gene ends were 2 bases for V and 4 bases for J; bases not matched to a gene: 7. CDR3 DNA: TGTGCCAGCAGTTTACCGGGGACAGTGGGCACTGAAGCTTTCTTT. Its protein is CASSLPGTVGTEAFF.

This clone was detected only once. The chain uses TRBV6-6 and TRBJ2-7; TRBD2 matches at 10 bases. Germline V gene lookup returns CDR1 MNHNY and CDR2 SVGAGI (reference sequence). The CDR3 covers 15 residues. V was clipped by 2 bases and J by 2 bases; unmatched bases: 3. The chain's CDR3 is CASSYERGGPYEQYF. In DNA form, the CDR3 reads TGTGCCAGCAGTTACGAGCGGGGGGGCCCCTACGAGCAGTACTTC.

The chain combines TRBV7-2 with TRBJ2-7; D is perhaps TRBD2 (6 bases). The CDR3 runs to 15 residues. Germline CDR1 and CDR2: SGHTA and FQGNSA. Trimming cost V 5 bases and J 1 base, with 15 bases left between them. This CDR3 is CASSRSWGESYEQYF. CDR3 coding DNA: TGTGCCAGCAGCCGTAGTTGGGGGGAATCCTACGAGCAGTACTTC.

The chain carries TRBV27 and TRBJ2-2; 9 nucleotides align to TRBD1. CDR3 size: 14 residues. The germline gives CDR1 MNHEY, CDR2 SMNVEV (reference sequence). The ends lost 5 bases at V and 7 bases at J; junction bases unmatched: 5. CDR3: CASSQTGGHGELFF. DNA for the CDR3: TGTGCCAGCAGTCAGACAGGGGGGCACGGGGAGCTGTTTTTT.

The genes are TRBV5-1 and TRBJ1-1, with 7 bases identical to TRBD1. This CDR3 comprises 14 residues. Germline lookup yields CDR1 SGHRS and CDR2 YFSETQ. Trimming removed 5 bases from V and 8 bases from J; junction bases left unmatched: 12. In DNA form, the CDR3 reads TGCGCCAGCAGAGACGGACAGGCTGGCACCGAAGCTTTCTTT. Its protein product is CASRDGQAGTEAFF.

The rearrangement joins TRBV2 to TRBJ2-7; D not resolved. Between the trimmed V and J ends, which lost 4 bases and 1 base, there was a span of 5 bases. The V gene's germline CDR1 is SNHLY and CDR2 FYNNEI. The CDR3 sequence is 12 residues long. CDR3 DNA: TGTGCCAGCAGTGCAGTTTCCTACGAGCAGTACTTC. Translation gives CASSAVSYEQYF.